These T cell receptor beta chains were read from a single sample in a study of esophageal squamous cell carcinoma tumors. TCRdb passed the 5' RACE reads through MiXCR, listing each CDR3 protein once. The data contain roughly 5,000 distinct CDR3 sequences, approximately 23% of them singletons. The specimen sequenced was tumor tissue. Receptor source: a man aged 50-85 years with esophageal squamous cell carcinoma. The CDR3 runs from the conserved cysteine through the conserved F or W. The D gene is left open where the match is weak. Clone sizes are given selectively: once, few, many, or a class where the clone is expanded.

V,D,J,size,CDR3,DNA
TRBV19,-,TRBJ2-3,-,CATQRGGLSDTQYF,TGTGCCACCCAGAGAGGCGGATTATCAGATACGCAGTATTTT
TRBV20-1,-,TRBJ2-6,many,CSALGVSGANVLTF,TGCAGTGCCCTAGGGGTCTCTGGGGCCAACGTCCTGACTTTC
TRBV11-2,TRBD2,TRBJ2-3,-,CASSLGGRALTQYF,TGTGCCAGCAGCTTAGGCGGGAGGGCCCTTACGCAGTATTTT
TRBV25-1,TRBD1,TRBJ1-5,medium-sized,CASSGQGNQPQHF,TGTGCCAGCAGTGGACAGGGCAACCAGCCCCAGCATTTT
TRBV29-1,-,TRBJ2-4,large,CSVKGVPNIQYF,TGCAGCGTTAAGGGAGTCCCCAACATTCAGTACTTC
TRBV28,TRBD1,TRBJ2-5,many,CASSAGTGGGRGETQYF,TGTGCCAGCAGTGCCGGGACAGGGGGTGGGAGGGGAGAGACCCAGTACTTC
TRBV2,-,TRBJ2-1,-,CASMASLVNEQFF,TGTGCCAGCATGGCTAGCTTGGTCAATGAGCAGTTCTTC
TRBV5-1,-,TRBJ2-7,-,CASSLTLGEQYF,TGCGCCAGCAGCTTGACCCTAGGCGAGCAGTACTTC
TRBV28,TRBD1,TRBJ1-2,medium-sized,CASSSGQGFGYTF,TGTGCCAGCAGTTCGGGACAGGGGTTCGGCTACACCTTC
TRBV11-2,-,TRBJ2-5,-,CASSLSPDAQETQYF,TGTGCCAGCAGCTTATCTCCCGATGCCCAAGAGACCCAGTACTTC
TRBV20-1,-,TRBJ2-3,-,CSAEALLGPSTDTQYF,TGCAGTGCTGAGGCCCTGCTCGGTCCCAGCACAGATACGCAGTATTTT
TRBV28,-,TRBJ1-3,-,CASSLYRGSYSGNTIYF,TGTGCCAGCAGTTTATACCGGGGCTCTTACTCTGGAAACACCATATATTTT
TRBV15,TRBD2,TRBJ2-5,few,CATRASGRVETQYF,TGTGCCACCAGGGCTAGCGGGAGGGTGGAGACCCAGTACTTC
TRBV6-6,-,TRBJ2-3,-,CASSLRTDTQYF,TGTGCCAGCAGCTTACGGACAGATACGCAGTATTTT
TRBV7-2,-,TRBJ1-1,many,CASSLAQGMNTEAFF,TGTGCCAGCAGCTTAGCGCAGGGAATGAACACTGAAGCTTTCTTT
TRBV5-1,TRBD2,TRBJ2-3,medium-sized,CASTEGLAASTDTQYF,TGCGCCAGCACCGAAGGACTAGCGGCTAGCACAGATACGCAGTATTTT
TRBV6-5,-,TRBJ2-3,medium-sized,CASSYSGASTDTQYF,TGTGCCAGCAGTTACTCTGGGGCTAGCACAGATACGCAGTATTTT
TRBV29-1,-,TRBJ2-1,large,CSAKGGTLEQFF,TGCAGCGCCAAAGGAGGGACCCTTGAGCAGTTCTTC
TRBV12-3/TRBV12-4,-,TRBJ2-5,medium-sized,CASTSGIETQYF,TGTGCCAGCACCAGTGGGATAGAGACCCAGTACTTC
TRBV20-1,-,TRBJ2-7,-,CSARAGVGKQYF,TGCAGTGCTAGAGCGGGAGTGGGGAAGCAGTACTTC
TRBV15,TRBD2,TRBJ2-7,-,CATGKGRGSSYKQYF,TGTGCCACCGGAAAAGGGCGGGGGAGCTCCTACAAGCAGTACTTC
TRBV18,-,TRBJ2-7,-,CASSPRSGLEQYF,TGTGCCAGCTCACCCCGGTCAGGCCTCGAGCAGTACTTC
TRBV14,TRBD1,TRBJ1-4,few,CASRGQNEKLFF,TGTGCCAGCCGGGGACAGAATGAAAAACTGTTTTTT
TRBV28,-,TRBJ1-2,-,CASSLLTGDGYTF,TGTGCCAGCAGTTTATTAACAGGAGATGGCTACACCTTC
TRBV7-6,-,TRBJ2-7,few,CASSSGAYEQYF,TGTGCCAGCTCTTCGGGGGCCTACGAGCAGTACTTC
TRBV7-3,-,TRBJ1-1,many,CASSLGRSNTEAFF,TGTGCCAGCAGCTTAGGCAGGTCGAACACTGAAGCTTTCTTT
TRBV3-1,-,TRBJ2-7,medium-sized,CASSLGRNYEQYF,TGTGCCAGCAGCCTGGGACGGAACTACGAGCAGTACTTC
TRBV7-9,-,TRBJ2-2,medium-sized,CASTSLGKNTGELFF,TGTGCCAGCACCTCCCTAGGCAAGAACACCGGGGAGCTGTTTTTT
TRBV5-4,TRBD2,TRBJ2-7,few,CASSSGLAGVYEQYF,TGTGCCAGCAGTTCCGGACTAGCGGGAGTCTACGAGCAGTACTTC
TRBV5-6,-,TRBJ2-5,-,CASSPREVAETQYF,TGTGCCAGCAGCCCCCGAGAGGTAGCAGAGACCCAGTACTTC
TRBV2,TRBD2,TRBJ2-1,few,CASSTSGAYNEQFF,TGTGCCAGCAGTACTAGCGGGGCTTACAATGAGCAGTTCTTC
TRBV6-6,-,TRBJ2-7,-,CASTGRGEQYF,TGTGCCAGCACCGGAAGAGGGGAGCAGTACTTC
TRBV11-2,-,TRBJ2-7,medium-sized,CASGSFYEQYF,TGTGCCAGCGGCTCGTTCTACGAGCAGTACTTC